This TCR beta chain emerged from a study of Graves' ophthalmopathy and Graves' hyperthyroidism. This clonotype has a count of ten or more. The CDR3 is 16 amino acids. Germline CDR1 is SGHRS and CDR2 is YFSETQ. Germline trimming cut 0 bases from V and 9 bases from J; bases unmatched to any gene: 7. TCR beta CDR3 regions were amplified from RNA transcripts. RT-PCR with HTBI primers came first, then second-round multiplex PCR. TCRdb re-called the multiplex PCR reads through MiXCR, storing one row per CDR3 protein. Among hundreds of thousands of distinct CDR3 sequences listed, about two fifths were seen once.

This receptor was taken from an adult man with Graves' ophthalmopathy. V and J are TRBV5-1 and TRBJ1-6, with 9 bases aligning to TRBD1. Sequenced material: peripheral blood. CDR3 amino acids: CASSLAFGTGISPLHF. The CDR3 DNA reads TGCGCCAGCAGCTTGGCCTTTGGGACAGGGATTTCACCCCTCCACTTT.